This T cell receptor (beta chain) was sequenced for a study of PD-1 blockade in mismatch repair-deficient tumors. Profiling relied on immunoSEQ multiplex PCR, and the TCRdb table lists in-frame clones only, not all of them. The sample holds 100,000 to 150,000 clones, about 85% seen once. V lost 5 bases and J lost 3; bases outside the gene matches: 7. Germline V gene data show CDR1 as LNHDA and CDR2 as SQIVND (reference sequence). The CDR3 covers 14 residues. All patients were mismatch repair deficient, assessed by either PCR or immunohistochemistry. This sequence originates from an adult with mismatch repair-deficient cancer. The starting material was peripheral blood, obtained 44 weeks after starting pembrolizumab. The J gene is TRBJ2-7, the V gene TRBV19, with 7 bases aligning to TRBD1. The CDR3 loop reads CASSVAGGLYEQYF. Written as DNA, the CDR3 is TGTGCCAGTAGTGTTGCAGGGGGTCTCTACGAGCAGTACTTC.